These T cell receptor beta chains were read from a single sample in a study of blood T cells in healthy people across ages. MiXCR, run by TCRdb on the 5' RACE reads, gives a single entry per CDR3 protein. Seen here are just under 750,000 distinct CDR3 sequences, about 24% observed once, and the top ten hold approximately 20%. The sample consisted of blood. These TCRs come from a man between 65 and 79 years old in good health. Both conserved end residues are part of each CDR3. The order of the fields is CDR3 DNA, CDR3 protein, clone size, CDR3 length, J gene, D gene, V gene. A D gene is named only where the DNA matches it firmly. Expanded clones are given a class, and other clones once, few, many or no size at all.

CDR3 DNA: TGTGCCAGCAGCCAAGATTTGTTCCGGGGCTACGAGCAGTACTTC
CDR3 protein: CASSQDLFRGYEQYF
clone size: NA
CDR3 length: 15
J gene: TRBJ2-7
D gene: NA
V gene: TRBV3-1

CDR3 DNA: TGCAGTGCTAGCTCCACAGATACGCAGCATTTT
CDR3 protein: CSASSTDTQHF
clone size: NA
CDR3 length: 11
J gene: TRBJ1-5
D gene: NA
V gene: TRBV20-1

CDR3 DNA: TGTGCCAGCAGCTTACGGGACGGAGATTCACCCCTCCACTTT
CDR3 protein: CASSLRDGDSPLHF
clone size: few
CDR3 length: 14
J gene: TRBJ1-6
D gene: NA
V gene: TRBV7-3

CDR3 DNA: TGTGCCAGCAGCCAAGAGCAGGGCAGGGAGTCCATATATTTT
CDR3 protein: CASSQEQGRESIYF
clone size: NA
CDR3 length: 14
J gene: TRBJ1-3
D gene: NA
V gene: TRBV14

CDR3 DNA: TGTGCCAGCAGTTTCTTGGGACAGGGATTCGCTAACTATGGCTACACCTTC
CDR3 protein: CASSFLGQGFANYGYTF
clone size: NA
CDR3 length: 17
J gene: TRBJ1-2
D gene: TRBD1
V gene: TRBV27

CDR3 DNA: TGTGCCAGCAGCCTCTTTGGGGGCGCAGGCTATGGCTACACCTTC
CDR3 protein: CASSLFGGAGYGYTF
clone size: NA
CDR3 length: 15
J gene: TRBJ1-2
D gene: NA
V gene: TRBV14

CDR3 DNA: TGTGCCAGCAGCTTAACTAGGGAAAAACTGTTTTTT
CDR3 protein: CASSLTREKLFF
clone size: many
CDR3 length: 12
J gene: TRBJ1-4
D gene: NA
V gene: TRBV11-2

CDR3 DNA: TGTGCCAGCAGCTTAGATCTTGCGCCTAGCGGATTACAGGATGAGCAGTTCTTC
CDR3 protein: CASSLDLAPSGLQDEQFF
clone size: few
CDR3 length: 18
J gene: TRBJ2-1
D gene: TRBD2
V gene: TRBV11-2

CDR3 DNA: TGCAGCGTTGAGACGAGGATAAACACTGAAGCTTTCTTT
CDR3 protein: CSVETRINTEAFF
clone size: NA
CDR3 length: 13
J gene: TRBJ1-1
D gene: NA
V gene: TRBV29-1

CDR3 DNA: TGTGCCAGCAGTTACTCGAAGGGGGACAGGGGGCAATACGAGCAGTACTTC
CDR3 protein: CASSYSKGDRGQYEQYF
clone size: few
CDR3 length: 17
J gene: TRBJ2-7
D gene: TRBD1
V gene: TRBV6-6

CDR3 DNA: TGCAGTGCTAGAGAACGGCAGGGGCTGGTGAACCAGTACTTC
CDR3 protein: CSARERQGLVNQYF
clone size: NA
CDR3 length: 14
J gene: TRBJ2-5
D gene: NA
V gene: TRBV20-1

CDR3 DNA: TGTGCCAGCAGGTACCTGGCCAACACTGAAGCTTTCTTT
CDR3 protein: CASRYLANTEAFF
clone size: NA
CDR3 length: 13
J gene: TRBJ1-1
D gene: NA
V gene: TRBV7-2

CDR3 DNA: TGTGCCAGCAGCTTAAATTTTTTGACAACTTACACAGATACGCAGTATTTT
CDR3 protein: CASSLNFLTTYTDTQYF
clone size: NA
CDR3 length: 17
J gene: TRBJ2-3
D gene: NA
V gene: TRBV7-2

CDR3 DNA: TGTGCCAGCAGCCCGCCGCGGGGACTAGCTCTCCCAGATACGCAGTATTTT
CDR3 protein: CASSPPRGLALPDTQYF
clone size: many
CDR3 length: 17
J gene: TRBJ2-3
D gene: TRBD2
V gene: TRBV13

CDR3 DNA: TGTGCCAGCAGCCAAAAAGACTCGCTCTCCTACAATGAGCAGTTCTTC
CDR3 protein: CASSQKDSLSYNEQFF
clone size: few
CDR3 length: 16
J gene: TRBJ2-1
D gene: NA
V gene: TRBV7-2

CDR3 DNA: TGTGCCAGCAGTTTTGGAGGCCCCGATACGCAGTATTTT
CDR3 protein: CASSFGGPDTQYF
clone size: many
CDR3 length: 13
J gene: TRBJ2-3
D gene: NA
V gene: TRBV28

CDR3 DNA: TGCAGTGCTAGAGATCAGCGGGGCTTTCTTAATGAGCAGTTCTTC
CDR3 protein: CSARDQRGFLNEQFF
clone size: few
CDR3 length: 15
J gene: TRBJ2-1
D gene: TRBD2
V gene: TRBV20-1

CDR3 DNA: TGCAGCACGAGGACAGCCCTTGCTTTGGGAGGCTACACCTTC
CDR3 protein: CSTRTALALGGYTF
clone size: few
CDR3 length: 14
J gene: TRBJ1-2
D gene: NA
V gene: TRBV29-1

CDR3 DNA: TGTGCCAGCAGCGAAGGGAGTAACGCTTTCTTT
CDR3 protein: CASSEGSNAFF
clone size: NA
CDR3 length: 11
J gene: TRBJ1-1
D gene: NA
V gene: TRBV2